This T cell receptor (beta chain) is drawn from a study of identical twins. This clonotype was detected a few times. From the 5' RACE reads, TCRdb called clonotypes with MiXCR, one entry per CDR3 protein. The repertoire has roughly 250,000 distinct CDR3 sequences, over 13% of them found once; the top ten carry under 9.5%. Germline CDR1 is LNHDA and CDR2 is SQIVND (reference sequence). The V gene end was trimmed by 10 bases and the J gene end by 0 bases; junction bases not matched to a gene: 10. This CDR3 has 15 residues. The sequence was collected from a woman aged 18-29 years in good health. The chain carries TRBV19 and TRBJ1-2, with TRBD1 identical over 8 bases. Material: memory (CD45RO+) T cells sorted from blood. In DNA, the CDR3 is TGTGCCACTTCATGGGACAGGTCAGCTAACTATGGCTACACCTTC. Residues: CATSWDRSANYGYTF.